The T cell receptor (beta chain) described here comes from a study of tumor-infiltrating lymphocytes in primary liver carcinoma. For the study at large: The five patients, who were men and women, ranged in age from 30 to 69 years.

Using a constant-region primer together with ProtoScript II reverse transcriptase, TCR beta cDNA was made from approximately 500 ng of total RNA. Three rounds of nested multiplex PCR with slightly modified ARM-PCR produced TCR beta libraries. A C-beta reverse primer and TRBV1-TRBV30 forward primers served in each of the first two PCR rounds, at ten to eleven cycles apiece. TCRdb itself ran the multiplex PCR reads through MiXCR, one entry per CDR3 protein. This table has 250,000 to 400,000 distinct CDR3 sequences, 65% appearing once. The germline gives CDR1 MNHEY, CDR2 SVGAGI. This CDR3 has 11 residues. V was cut by 5 bases and J by 8 bases, with 6 bases left in between. Points on this clonotype: This may come from a read error, since a much larger clone is one base off.

It was unsorted whole blood that yielded blood RNA, and germline DNA was also extracted. Chronic HBV infection, which was untreated, was present in the patients. V and J are TRBV6-5 and TRBJ1-4; unclear D gene. This clonotype originated in a man in his forties with primary liver carcinoma and hepatitis B virus infection. Material: peripheral blood. CDR3 DNA: TGTGCCAGCAGTGCGAAGGAAAAACTGTTTTTT. It yields the protein CASSAKEKLFF.